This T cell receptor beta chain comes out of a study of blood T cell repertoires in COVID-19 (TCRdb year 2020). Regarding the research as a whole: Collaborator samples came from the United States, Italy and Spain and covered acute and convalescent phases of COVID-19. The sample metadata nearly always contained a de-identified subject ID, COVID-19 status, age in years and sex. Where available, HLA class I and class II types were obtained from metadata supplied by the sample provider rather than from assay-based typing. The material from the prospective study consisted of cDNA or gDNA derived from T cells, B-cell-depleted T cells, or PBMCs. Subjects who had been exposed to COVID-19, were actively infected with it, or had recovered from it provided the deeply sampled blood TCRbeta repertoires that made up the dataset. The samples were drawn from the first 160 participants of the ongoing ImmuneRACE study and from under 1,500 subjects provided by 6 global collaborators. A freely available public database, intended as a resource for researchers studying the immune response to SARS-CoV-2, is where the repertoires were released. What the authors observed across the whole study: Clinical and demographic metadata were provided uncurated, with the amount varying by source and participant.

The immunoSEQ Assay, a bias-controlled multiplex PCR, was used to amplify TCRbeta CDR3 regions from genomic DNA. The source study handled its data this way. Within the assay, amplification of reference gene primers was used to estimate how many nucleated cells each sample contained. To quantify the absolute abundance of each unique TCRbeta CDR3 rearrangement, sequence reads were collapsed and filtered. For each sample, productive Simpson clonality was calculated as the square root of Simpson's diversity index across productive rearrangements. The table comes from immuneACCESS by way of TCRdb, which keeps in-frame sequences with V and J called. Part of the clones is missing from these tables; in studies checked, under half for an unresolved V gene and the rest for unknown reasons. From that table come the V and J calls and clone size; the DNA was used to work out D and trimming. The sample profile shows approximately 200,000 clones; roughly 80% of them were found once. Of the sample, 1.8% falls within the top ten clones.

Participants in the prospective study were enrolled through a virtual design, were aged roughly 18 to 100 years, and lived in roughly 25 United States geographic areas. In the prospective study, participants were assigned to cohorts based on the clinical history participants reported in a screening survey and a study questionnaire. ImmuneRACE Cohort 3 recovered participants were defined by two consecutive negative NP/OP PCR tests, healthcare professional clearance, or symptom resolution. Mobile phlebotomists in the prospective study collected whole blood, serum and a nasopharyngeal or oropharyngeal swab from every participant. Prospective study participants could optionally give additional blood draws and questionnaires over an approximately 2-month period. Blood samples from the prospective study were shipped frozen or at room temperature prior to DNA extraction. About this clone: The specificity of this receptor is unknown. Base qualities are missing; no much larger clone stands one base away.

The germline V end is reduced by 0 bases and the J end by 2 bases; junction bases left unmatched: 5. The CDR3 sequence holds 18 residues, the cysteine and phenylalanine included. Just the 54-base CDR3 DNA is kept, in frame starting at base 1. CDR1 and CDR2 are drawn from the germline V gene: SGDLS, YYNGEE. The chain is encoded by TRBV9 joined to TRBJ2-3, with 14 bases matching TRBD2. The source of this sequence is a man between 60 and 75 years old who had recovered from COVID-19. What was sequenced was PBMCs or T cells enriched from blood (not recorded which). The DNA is TGTGCCAGCAGCGTAGCTGGGACTAGCGGGAGAAACACAGATACGCAGTATTTT. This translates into CASSVAGTSGRNTDTQYF.